This is a list of T cell receptor beta chains from one sample in a study of blood T cell repertoires in COVID-19. Profiled with immunoSEQ multiplex PCR; TCRdb holds only in-frame clones, not every one. The table shows some 370,000 clones, with 75% to 90% occurring only once. Source material: PBMCs or T cells enriched from blood (not recorded which). The receptors come from a woman in her forties or fifties who had recovered from COVID-19. Each CDR3 is given with its conserved first and last residue. Fields, in order: J gene, V gene, clone size, D gene, CDR3 DNA, CDR3 protein. A D gene is named only where the DNA matches it firmly. The size entry is marked missing in some rows and otherwise reads once, few, many or a size class.

j_gene: TRBJ2-5; v_gene: TRBV6-5; abundance: NA; d_gene: NA; CDR3nt: TGTGCCAGCAGTCACGCAGGCTCTATGAAGACCCAGTACTTC; CDR3aa: CASSHAGSMKTQYF
j_gene: TRBJ2-7; v_gene: TRBV28; abundance: NA; d_gene: TRBD1; CDR3nt: TGTGCCAGCCTAACTCCCGGGACAGGGATCTACGAGCAGTACTTC; CDR3aa: CASLTPGTGIYEQYF
j_gene: TRBJ2-5; v_gene: TRBV13; abundance: NA; d_gene: NA; CDR3nt: TGTGCCAGCAGCTTAGGCCAAACCGCGCAAGAGACCCAGTACTTC; CDR3aa: CASSLGQTAQETQYF
j_gene: TRBJ1-1; v_gene: TRBV4-1; abundance: NA; d_gene: NA; CDR3nt: TGCGCCAGCAGCCAAGCCCCGCGAGGAGCTCTAGAAGCTTTCTTT; CDR3aa: CASSQAPRGALEAFF
j_gene: TRBJ2-3; v_gene: TRBV4-3; abundance: NA; d_gene: NA; CDR3nt: TGCGCCAGCAGCCAAGCGGCCTTCGGGAGCACAGATACGCAGTATTTT; CDR3aa: CASSQAAFGSTDTQYF
j_gene: TRBJ1-5; v_gene: TRBV7-8; abundance: NA; d_gene: TRBD1; CDR3nt: TGTGCCAGCAGCTTTTCGGGACAGGGGGCAGACCAGCCCCAGCATTTT; CDR3aa: CASSFSGQGADQPQHF
j_gene: TRBJ1-2; v_gene: TRBV7-9; abundance: NA; d_gene: NA; CDR3nt: TGTGCCAGCAGCTTAGGTGGGGCGCAGGATTATGGCTACACCTTC; CDR3aa: CASSLGGAQDYGYTF
j_gene: TRBJ1-2; v_gene: TRBV6-5; abundance: NA; d_gene: NA; CDR3nt: TGTGCCAGCAGTTCGACAGGACGCTATGGCTACACCTTC; CDR3aa: CASSSTGRYGYTF
j_gene: TRBJ1-2; v_gene: TRBV5-1; abundance: NA; d_gene: TRBD1; CDR3nt: TGCGCCAGCAGCGACGGGGGACAGCCAAACTATGGCTACACCTTC; CDR3aa: CASSDGGQPNYGYTF
j_gene: TRBJ1-1; v_gene: TRBV30; abundance: NA; d_gene: TRBD1; CDR3nt: TGTGCCTGGGCCCTGTACAGGGGAGGCACTGAAGCTTTCTTT; CDR3aa: CAWALYRGGTEAFF
j_gene: TRBJ1-4; v_gene: TRBV27; abundance: once; d_gene: NA; CDR3nt: TGTGCCAGCAGTACAGGACCGGAAAAACTGTTTTTT; CDR3aa: CASSTGPEKLFF
j_gene: TRBJ1-2; v_gene: TRBV27; abundance: NA; d_gene: TRBD1; CDR3nt: TGTGCCAGCAGCCGGACAGGGCTGAGTGGCTACACCTTC; CDR3aa: CASSRTGLSGYTF
j_gene: TRBJ1-1; v_gene: TRBV7-8; abundance: NA; d_gene: NA; CDR3nt: TGTGCCAGCAGCTTTATATTGCAGGGATCCACTGAAGCTTTCTTT; CDR3aa: CASSFILQGSTEAFF
j_gene: TRBJ1-1; v_gene: TRBV14; abundance: NA; d_gene: NA; CDR3nt: TGTGCCAGCAGCCAGTGGGGGCCTAGGCCTGAAGCTTTCTTT; CDR3aa: CASSQWGPRPEAFF
j_gene: TRBJ1-5; v_gene: TRBV21-1; abundance: few; d_gene: NA; CDR3nt: TGTGCCAGCAGCAAAGAAACCTCTACGTTTCAGCCCCAGCATTTT; CDR3aa: CASSKETSTFQPQHF
j_gene: TRBJ2-3; v_gene: TRBV4-2; abundance: NA; d_gene: NA; CDR3nt: TGTGCCAGCAGCCAAGTTGGTGGGGGCGCCGATACGCAGTATTTT; CDR3aa: CASSQVGGGADTQYF